These T cell receptor beta chains were read from a single sample in a study of T cells in Graves' hyperthyroidism and ophthalmopathy. TCRdb independently ran MiXCR on the multiplex PCR reads; one entry per CDR3 protein. Among 300,000 to 450,000 distinct CDR3 sequences listed, about 14% were seen once. The specimen was blood. The source of these receptors is a woman aged 25 to 45 with Graves' ophthalmopathy. CDR3s include the opening cysteine and the closing phenylalanine or tryptophan. D genes are given only for firm matches. Expanded clones are given a class, and other clones once, few, many or no size at all.

V gene: TRBV20-1; D gene: TRBD2; J gene: TRBJ2-5; clone size: -; CDR3 protein: CSASSPGLEQETQYF; CDR3 DNA: TGCAGTGCTAGTTCTCCGGGACTAGAACAAGAGACCCAGTACTTC
V gene: TRBV30; D gene: TRBD1; J gene: TRBJ1-5; clone size: -; CDR3 protein: CAWSVLGTDTQHF; CDR3 DNA: TGTGCCTGGAGTGTACTAGGGACAGATACGCAGCATTTT
V gene: TRBV3-1; D gene: -; J gene: TRBJ1-1; clone size: many; CDR3 protein: CASSHKLNTEAFF; CDR3 DNA: TGTGCCAGCAGCCATAAATTGAACACTGAAGCTTTCTTT
V gene: TRBV2; D gene: -; J gene: TRBJ2-3; clone size: many; CDR3 protein: CASSETRDTQYF; CDR3 DNA: TGTGCCAGCAGTGAAACGAGGGATACGCAGTATTTT
V gene: TRBV2; D gene: -; J gene: TRBJ2-2; clone size: many; CDR3 protein: CASSGLKGHVWETGELFF; CDR3 DNA: TGTGCCAGCAGTGGTTTGAAGGGACATGTTTGGGAAACCGGGGAGCTGTTTTTT
V gene: TRBV10-2; D gene: -; J gene: TRBJ2-2; clone size: -; CDR3 protein: CASSHTGELFF; CDR3 DNA: TGCGCCAGCAGCCATACCGGGGAGCTGTTTTTT
V gene: TRBV4-1; D gene: -; J gene: TRBJ2-2; clone size: many; CDR3 protein: CASSQGLYTGELFF; CDR3 DNA: TGCGCCAGCAGCCAAGGACTTTACACCGGGGAGCTGTTTTTT
V gene: TRBV6-1; D gene: -; J gene: TRBJ2-2; clone size: few; CDR3 protein: CASSPPRWGNTGELFF; CDR3 DNA: TGTGCCAGCAGTCCCCCTAGGTGGGGGAACACCGGGGAGCTGTTTTTT
V gene: TRBV12-3/TRBV12-4; D gene: -; J gene: TRBJ2-6; clone size: -; CDR3 protein: CASSLALGAGANVLTF; CDR3 DNA: TGTGCCAGCAGTTTAGCATTAGGGGCTGGGGCCAACGTCCTGACTTTC
V gene: TRBV4-1; D gene: TRBD1; J gene: TRBJ2-3; clone size: many; CDR3 protein: CASSQEGTGGTDTQYF; CDR3 DNA: TGCGCCAGCAGCCAAGAGGGGACAGGGGGGACAGATACGCAGTATTTT
V gene: TRBV28; D gene: -; J gene: TRBJ2-1; clone size: -; CDR3 protein: CASSRRGGAGANEQFF; CDR3 DNA: TGTGCCAGCAGTCGAAGGGGCGGGGCGGGGGCTAATGAGCAGTTCTTC
V gene: TRBV6-1; D gene: -; J gene: TRBJ1-6; clone size: -; CDR3 protein: CASKAQSYNSPLHF; CDR3 DNA: TGTGCCAGCAAAGCTCAGTCCTATAATTCACCCCTCCACTTT
V gene: TRBV5-1; D gene: TRBD2; J gene: TRBJ2-1; clone size: few; CDR3 protein: CASSLVVSGGGNEQFF; CDR3 DNA: TGCGCCAGCAGCTTGGTAGTTAGCGGGGGAGGTAATGAGCAGTTCTTC
V gene: TRBV3-1; D gene: -; J gene: TRBJ2-7; clone size: many; CDR3 protein: CASSQKPIRTGNREQYF; CDR3 DNA: TGTGCCAGCAGCCAGAAACCAATTCGCACAGGGAACCGCGAGCAGTACTTC
V gene: TRBV20-1; D gene: -; J gene: TRBJ1-4; clone size: many; CDR3 protein: CSASSRAIEKLFF; CDR3 DNA: TGCAGTGCTAGCTCTCGAGCTATTGAAAAACTGTTTTTT
V gene: TRBV2; D gene: TRBD1; J gene: TRBJ1-1; clone size: many; CDR3 protein: CASRGGQAFF; CDR3 DNA: TGTGCCAGCAGGGGCGGACAGGCCTTCTTT
V gene: TRBV6-5; D gene: TRBD1; J gene: TRBJ2-7; clone size: -; CDR3 protein: CASSYSGQGAGEQYF; CDR3 DNA: TGTGCCAGCAGTTACTCGGGACAGGGGGCAGGGGAGCAGTACTTC
V gene: TRBV6-1; D gene: TRBD2; J gene: TRBJ2-4; clone size: -; CDR3 protein: CASSEVAGEKNIQYF; CDR3 DNA: TGTGCCAGCAGTGAGGTAGCGGGGGAAAAAAACATTCAGTACTTC
V gene: TRBV28; D gene: -; J gene: TRBJ2-1; clone size: many; CDR3 protein: CASNSQGNNYNEQFF; CDR3 DNA: TGTGCCAGCAATTCCCAGGGGAACAATTACAATGAGCAGTTCTTC
V gene: TRBV28; D gene: -; J gene: TRBJ2-7; clone size: many; CDR3 protein: CASRERVGEQYF; CDR3 DNA: TGTGCCAGCAGAGAAAGGGTAGGCGAGCAGTACTTC
V gene: TRBV5-1; D gene: -; J gene: TRBJ1-3; clone size: few; CDR3 protein: CASRYGTVYF; CDR3 DNA: TGCGCCAGCAGATACGGGACGGTATATTTT
V gene: TRBV20-1; D gene: -; J gene: TRBJ1-2; clone size: many; CDR3 protein: CSAREDSHYGYTF; CDR3 DNA: TGCAGTGCTAGAGAGGACAGCCACTATGGCTACACCTTC
V gene: TRBV28; D gene: -; J gene: TRBJ2-1; clone size: many; CDR3 protein: CASSQHYGVGNEQFF; CDR3 DNA: TGTGCCAGCAGTCAACATTATGGGGTAGGGAATGAGCAGTTCTTC
V gene: TRBV11-3; D gene: -; J gene: TRBJ2-6; clone size: many; CDR3 protein: CASSASGANVLTF; CDR3 DNA: TGTGCCAGCAGCGCGTCTGGGGCCAACGTCCTGACTTTC
V gene: TRBV2; D gene: -; J gene: TRBJ2-4; clone size: many; CDR3 protein: CASSEKGGGLAKNIQYF; CDR3 DNA: TGTGCCAGCAGTGAAAAGGGCGGGGGCTTAGCCAAAAACATTCAGTACTTC
V gene: TRBV11-3; D gene: TRBD2; J gene: TRBJ2-7; clone size: many; CDR3 protein: CASTRAGGSLGYEQYF; CDR3 DNA: TGTGCCAGCACCAGAGCGGGGGGTTCCTTGGGGTACGAGCAGTACTTC
V gene: TRBV20-1; D gene: TRBD2; J gene: TRBJ2-7; clone size: many; CDR3 protein: CSASSSGVGDEQYF; CDR3 DNA: TGCAGTGCATCTTCTAGCGGGGTCGGGGACGAGCAGTACTTC
V gene: TRBV28; D gene: TRBD1; J gene: TRBJ2-7; clone size: many; CDR3 protein: CASSLGQGRNEQYF; CDR3 DNA: TGTGCCAGCAGTTTGGGACAGGGCCGTAACGAGCAGTACTTC
V gene: TRBV12-3/TRBV12-4; D gene: TRBD1; J gene: TRBJ2-6; clone size: many; CDR3 protein: CASTDRGQGSGANVLTF; CDR3 DNA: TGTGCCAGCACGGACAGGGGCCAAGGGTCTGGGGCCAACGTCCTGACTTTC
V gene: TRBV12-3/TRBV12-4; D gene: TRBD2; J gene: TRBJ2-3; clone size: many; CDR3 protein: CASRPGWGGGLTDTQYF; CDR3 DNA: TGTGCCAGCAGACCTGGGTGGGGCGGGGGTCTAACAGATACGCAGTATTTT
V gene: TRBV30; D gene: -; J gene: TRBJ2-7; clone size: many; CDR3 protein: CACPKQGLEQYF; CDR3 DNA: TGTGCCTGCCCCAAACAAGGCCTTGAGCAGTACTTC
V gene: TRBV9; D gene: -; J gene: TRBJ2-3; clone size: few; CDR3 protein: CASSGYNRADTQYF; CDR3 DNA: TGTGCCAGCAGCGGGTACAACAGGGCCGATACGCAGTATTTT
V gene: TRBV5-8; D gene: TRBD2; J gene: TRBJ2-1; clone size: many; CDR3 protein: CASSLGFELAGGYNEQFF; CDR3 DNA: TGTGCCAGCAGCTTGGGGTTTGAACTAGCGGGGGGTTACAATGAGCAGTTCTTC
V gene: TRBV7-3; D gene: -; J gene: TRBJ1-5; clone size: few; CDR3 protein: CASSFPGQFFSNQPQHF; CDR3 DNA: TGTGCCAGCAGCTTCCCCGGACAGTTCTTTAGCAATCAGCCCCAGCATTTT
V gene: TRBV7-8; D gene: -; J gene: TRBJ1-5; clone size: many; CDR3 protein: CASSLDGGQPQHF; CDR3 DNA: TGTGCCAGCAGCTTAGACGGAGGACAGCCCCAGCATTTT
V gene: TRBV10-3; D gene: -; J gene: TRBJ1-5; clone size: -; CDR3 protein: CAISAYGSNQPQHF; CDR3 DNA: TGTGCCATCAGTGCGTACGGTAGCAATCAGCCCCAGCATTTT
V gene: TRBV18; D gene: -; J gene: TRBJ1-1; clone size: many; CDR3 protein: CASSPYPTTEAFF; CDR3 DNA: TGTGCCAGCTCACCATATCCAACGACTGAAGCTTTCTTT
V gene: TRBV3-1; D gene: -; J gene: TRBJ1-1; clone size: many; CDR3 protein: CASSLHTLGEAFF; CDR3 DNA: TGTGCCAGCAGTTTACATACGCTGGGGGAAGCTTTCTTT
V gene: TRBV7-2; D gene: -; J gene: TRBJ2-7; clone size: many; CDR3 protein: CASSFAPGLSSYEQYF; CDR3 DNA: TGTGCCAGCAGCTTCGCACCGGGATTGAGCTCCTACGAGCAGTACTTC
V gene: TRBV20-1; D gene: TRBD2; J gene: TRBJ2-1; clone size: many; CDR3 protein: CSAKKPLVVAGGPKQFF; CDR3 DNA: TGCAGTGCCAAAAAGCCACTGGTAGTAGCGGGGGGGCCAAAGCAGTTCTTC
V gene: TRBV29-1; D gene: -; J gene: TRBJ1-4; clone size: many; CDR3 protein: CSVLGGGRLSEKLFF; CDR3 DNA: TGCAGCGTACTAGGCGGGGGGCGATTGTCTGAAAAACTGTTTTTT
V gene: TRBV12-3/TRBV12-4; D gene: -; J gene: TRBJ1-2; clone size: many; CDR3 protein: CASSPAGARGYTF; CDR3 DNA: TGTGCCAGCAGCCCCGCGGGGGCGCGAGGCTACACCTTC
V gene: TRBV5-6; D gene: -; J gene: TRBJ2-6; clone size: many; CDR3 protein: CASSFSLGQRPFPGADVLTF; CDR3 DNA: TGTGCCAGCAGCTTTAGCCTAGGACAGCGGCCGTTCCCTGGGGCCGACGTCCTGACTTTC
V gene: TRBV3-1; D gene: -; J gene: TRBJ2-7; clone size: many; CDR3 protein: CASSQGVGLVYEQYF; CDR3 DNA: TGTGCCAGCAGCCAAGGAGTTGGTCTAGTCTACGAGCAGTACTTC
V gene: TRBV20-1; D gene: -; J gene: TRBJ2-7; clone size: many; CDR3 protein: CSASLTQLSYEQYF; CDR3 DNA: TGCAGTGCTAGTTTGACACAACTCTCCTACGAGCAGTACTTC
V gene: TRBV20-1; D gene: -; J gene: TRBJ1-1; clone size: many; CDR3 protein: CSASEVPGTEAFF; CDR3 DNA: TGCAGTGCTAGTGAGGTCCCCGGCACTGAAGCTTTCTTT
V gene: TRBV3-1; D gene: TRBD2; J gene: TRBJ2-3; clone size: many; CDR3 protein: CASSPRGGAGGDTDTQYF; CDR3 DNA: TGTGCCAGCAGCCCCCGGGGTGGGGCGGGGGGTGACACAGATACGCAGTATTTT
V gene: TRBV11-3; D gene: -; J gene: TRBJ2-1; clone size: -; CDR3 protein: CASSVRGETDNEQFF; CDR3 DNA: TGTGCCAGCAGCGTCAGAGGAGAAACCGACAATGAGCAGTTCTTC
V gene: TRBV27; D gene: -; J gene: TRBJ2-6; clone size: many; CDR3 protein: CASSFEVGPALSGANVLTF; CDR3 DNA: TGTGCCAGCAGTTTTGAAGTAGGACCGGCCCTCTCTGGGGCCAACGTCCTGACTTTC
V gene: TRBV4-1; D gene: -; J gene: TRBJ1-5; clone size: many; CDR3 protein: CASSQGINQPQHF; CDR3 DNA: TGCGCCAGCAGCCAAGGAATCAATCAGCCCCAGCATTTT
V gene: TRBV30; D gene: TRBD1; J gene: TRBJ1-2; clone size: many; CDR3 protein: CAWSVRTGGVYGYTF; CDR3 DNA: TGTGCCTGGAGTGTACGGACAGGGGGCGTCTATGGCTACACCTTC
V gene: TRBV12-3/TRBV12-4; D gene: -; J gene: TRBJ1-3; clone size: many; CDR3 protein: CASSFSLDSNSGNTIYF; CDR3 DNA: TGTGCCAGCAGTTTCTCCTTAGACAGTAACTCTGGAAACACCATATATTTT
V gene: TRBV6-1; D gene: -; J gene: TRBJ1-6; clone size: many; CDR3 protein: CASSVQGGFDSPLHF; CDR3 DNA: TGTGCCAGCAGTGTCCAAGGGGGGTTTGATTCACCCCTCCACTTT
V gene: TRBV12-3/TRBV12-4; D gene: -; J gene: TRBJ2-5; clone size: many; CDR3 protein: CASRRGGETQYF; CDR3 DNA: TGTGCCAGCCGACGGGGTGGGGAGACCCAGTACTTC
V gene: TRBV20-1; D gene: TRBD2; J gene: TRBJ2-7; clone size: many; CDR3 protein: CSARSGGAGYEQYF; CDR3 DNA: TGCAGTGCCAGGAGCGGGGGGGCAGGCTACGAGCAGTACTTC
V gene: TRBV28; D gene: TRBD2; J gene: TRBJ2-7; clone size: many; CDR3 protein: CASSLYTSGGPPEQYF; CDR3 DNA: TGTGCCAGCAGTTTATACACTAGCGGGGGACCTCCCGAGCAGTACTTC
V gene: TRBV28; D gene: TRBD1; J gene: TRBJ1-1; clone size: many; CDR3 protein: CASNLQGEASTEAFF; CDR3 DNA: TGTGCCAGCAACCTACAGGGGGAGGCTAGCACTGAAGCTTTCTTT
V gene: TRBV7-9; D gene: -; J gene: TRBJ2-2; clone size: -; CDR3 protein: CASSYPTGANTGELFF; CDR3 DNA: TGTGCCAGCAGCTATCCGACAGGAGCGAACACCGGGGAGCTGTTTTTT
V gene: TRBV30; D gene: -; J gene: TRBJ2-2; clone size: many; CDR3 protein: CAWRGQPATGELFF; CDR3 DNA: TGTGCCTGGAGGGGGCAGCCCGCCACCGGGGAGCTGTTTTTT